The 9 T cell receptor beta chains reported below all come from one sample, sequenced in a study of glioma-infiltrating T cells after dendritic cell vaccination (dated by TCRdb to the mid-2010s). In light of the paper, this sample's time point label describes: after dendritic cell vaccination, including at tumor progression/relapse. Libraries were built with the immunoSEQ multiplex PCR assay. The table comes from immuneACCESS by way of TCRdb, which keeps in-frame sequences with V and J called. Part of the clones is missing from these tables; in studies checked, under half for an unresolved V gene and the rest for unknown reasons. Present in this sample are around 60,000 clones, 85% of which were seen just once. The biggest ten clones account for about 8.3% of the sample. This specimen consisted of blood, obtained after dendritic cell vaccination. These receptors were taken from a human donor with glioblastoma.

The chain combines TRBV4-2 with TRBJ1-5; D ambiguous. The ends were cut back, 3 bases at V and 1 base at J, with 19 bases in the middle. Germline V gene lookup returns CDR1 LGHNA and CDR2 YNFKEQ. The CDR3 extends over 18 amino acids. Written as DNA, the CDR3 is TGTGCCAGCAGCCAGCAACTCCCGCGCGCCGTAAGCAATCAGCCCCAGCATTTT. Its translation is CASSQQLPRAVSNQPQHF.

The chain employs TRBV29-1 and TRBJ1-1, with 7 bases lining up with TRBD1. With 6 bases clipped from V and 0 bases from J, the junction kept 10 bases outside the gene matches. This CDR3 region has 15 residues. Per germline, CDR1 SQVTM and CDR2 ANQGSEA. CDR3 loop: CSVTGVWGMNTEAFF. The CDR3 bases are TGCAGCGTAACAGGGGTATGGGGGATGAACACTGAAGCTTTCTTT.

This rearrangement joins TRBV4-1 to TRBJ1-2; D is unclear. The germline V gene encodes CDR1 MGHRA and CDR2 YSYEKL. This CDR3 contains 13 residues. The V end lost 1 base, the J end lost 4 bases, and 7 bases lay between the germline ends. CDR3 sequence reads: CASSQVGAYGYTF. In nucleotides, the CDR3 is TGCGCCAGCAGCCAAGTGGGCGCCTATGGCTACACCTTC.

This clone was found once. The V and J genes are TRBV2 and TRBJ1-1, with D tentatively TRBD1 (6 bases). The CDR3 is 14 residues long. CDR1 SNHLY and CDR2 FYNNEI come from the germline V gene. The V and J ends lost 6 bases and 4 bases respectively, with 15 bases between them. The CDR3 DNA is TGTGCCAGCAGGGGGGCGGGGGGTCGCACTGAAGCTTTCTTT. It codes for CASRGAGGRTEAFF.

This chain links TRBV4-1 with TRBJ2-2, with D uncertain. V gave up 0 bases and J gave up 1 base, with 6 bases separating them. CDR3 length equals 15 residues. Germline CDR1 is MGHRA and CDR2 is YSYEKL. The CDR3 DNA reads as TGCGCCAGCAGCCAAGACAGGCAGAACACCGGGGAGCTGTTTTTT. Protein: CASSQDRQNTGELFF.

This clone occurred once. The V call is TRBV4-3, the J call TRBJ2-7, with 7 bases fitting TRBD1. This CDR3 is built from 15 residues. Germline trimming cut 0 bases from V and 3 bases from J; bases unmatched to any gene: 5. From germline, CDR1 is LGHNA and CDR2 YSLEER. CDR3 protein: CASSQDLTGNYEQYF. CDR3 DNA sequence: TGCGCCAGCAGCCAAGATCTGACAGGGAACTACGAGCAGTACTTC.

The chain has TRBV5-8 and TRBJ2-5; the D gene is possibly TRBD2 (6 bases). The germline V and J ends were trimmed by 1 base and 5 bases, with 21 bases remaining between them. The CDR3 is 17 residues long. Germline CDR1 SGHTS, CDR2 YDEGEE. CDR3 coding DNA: TGTGCCAGCAGCTTGTTGGGGCAGCACCCCGGAGGGGAGACCCAGTACTTC. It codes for CASSLLGQHPGGETQYF. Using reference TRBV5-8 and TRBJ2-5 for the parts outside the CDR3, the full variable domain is EAGVTQSPTHLIKTRGQQATLRCSPISGHTSVYWYQQALGLGLQFLLWYDEGEERNRGNFPPRFSGRQFPNYSSELNVNALELEDSALYLCASSLLGQHPGGETQYFGPGTRLLVL.

The DNA for the CDR3 is TGTGCCAGCAGCTTATTTTACGGGACAAACTATGGCTACACCTTC. Residues: CASSLFYGTNYGYTF. V and J are TRBV11-1 and TRBJ1-2; D is perhaps TRBD1 (6 bases). The germline V gene has CDR1 SGHAT and CDR2 FQDESV (reference sequence). This CDR3 contains 15 residues. The V gene lost 2 bases and the J gene lost 2 bases, with 12 bases spanning the gap.

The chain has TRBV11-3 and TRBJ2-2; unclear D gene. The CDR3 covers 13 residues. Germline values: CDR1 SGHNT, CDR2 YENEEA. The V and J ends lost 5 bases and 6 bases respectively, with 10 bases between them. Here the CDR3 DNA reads TGTGCCAGCAGCCCGAGGTCCGCCGGGGAGCTGTTTTTT. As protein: CASSPRSAGELFF.